This T cell receptor beta chain is drawn from a study of T cell repertoires in cytomegalovirus infection. Details on this clonotype: Its antigen remains unidentified.

TCRdb independently ran MiXCR on the reads; one entry per CDR3 protein. Of about a million distinct CDR3 sequences in the sample, around 31% were seen once. The CDR3 is 13 residues long. CDR1 is SGHVS, CDR2 FQNEAQ, per germline. The V end was cut by 3 bases, the J end by 8 bases, with 13 bases between. This rearrangement joins TRBV7-8 to TRBJ1-2; D remains ambiguous. The sample consisted of cultured CD8+ T cells from PBMCs, taken from culture after CMV antigen stimulation. The receptor was isolated from a human donor in good health (CMV status not recorded). Some clones in this sample may be carry-over from other donors' samples. The CDR3 here is CASSFSSAGGYTF. Written as DNA, the CDR3 is TGTGCCAGCAGCTTCAGCAGCGCAGGCGGCTACACCTTC.